The 14 T cell receptor beta chains below all came from one sample that was sequenced in a study of vaccination and CD4 T cells after COVID-19. Indicated treatment: roughly 10-day PBMC culture with coronavirus spike peptide pools or control peptides (ViraFEST assay). Unexposed donor CD4+ T cells predated the COVID-19 pandemic, collected 2011-2018. Sequence data for DNA of cultured CD4+ T cells were generated by the Oncomine TCR Beta short-read assay. Each CDR3 protein gets one entry after TCRdb re-called the PCR reads with MiXCR. Of about 7,300 distinct CDR3 sequences in the sample, approximately 34% were seen once. Their specific antigens are unknown. Sequencing used CD4+ T cells from blood, cultured in vitro. Source of these receptors: a human donor in good health.

This clonotype was seen a few times. This chain uses TRBV18 with TRBJ1-1; D possibly corresponds to TRBD1 (5 bases). V shed 5 bases and J shed 1 base, with 8 bases lying between them. CDR1 KGHSH and CDR2 LQKENI come from the germline V gene. The CDR3 consists of 13 residues. The CDR3 loop is CASSAQENTEAFF. The CDR3 nucleotides are TGTGCCAGCTCAGCACAGGAGAACACTGAAGCTTTCTTT. Full variable domain (missing parts from reference TRBV18 and TRBJ1-1): NAGVMQNPRHLVRRRGQEARLRCSPMKGHSHVYWYRQLPEEGLKFMVYLQKENIIDESGMPKERFSAEFPKEGPSILRIQQVVRGDSAAYFCASSAQENTEAFFGQGTRLTVV.

This clonotype was found a few times. The chain joins TRBV20-1 to TRBJ2-1; 12 nucleotides agree with TRBD2. The CDR3 loop spans 14 amino acids. CDR1 and CDR2 (germline): DFQATT, SNEGSKA (reference sequence). The V segment lost 3 bases and the J segment 10 bases; nucleotides outside the gene matches: 7. The CDR3 loop is CSARSSGGAAEQFF. CDR3 nucleotides: TGCAGTGCTAGGTCTAGCGGGGGGGCTGCGGAGCAGTTCTTC.

The chain is built from TRBV6-1 and TRBJ2-5, with 7 bases lining up with TRBD1. In germline, CDR1 is MNHNS, CDR2 SASEGT. The V and J ends lost 6 bases and 5 bases, in that order; junction bases with no gene match: 9. The CDR3 sequence is 14 residues long. CDR3 DNA sequence: TGTGCCAGCAGCCACCGAGGGGGCCTGGAGACCCAGTACTTC. Translation gives CASSHRGGLETQYF.

V usage is TRBV2 and J usage is TRBJ1-5; the match to TRBD1 covers 8 bases. Germline assignment: CDR1 SNHLY and CDR2 FYNNEI. Unmatched junction bases numbered 8, after V lost 6 bases and J lost 7 bases. CDR3 length: 14 residues. CDR3 protein: CASRTDRGGQPQHF. The CDR3 nucleotides read TGTGCCAGCAGGACCGACAGGGGTGGACAGCCCCAGCATTTT.

This sequence joins TRBV18 and TRBJ2-2, with 13 nucleotides matching TRBD2. V lost 1 base to trimming and J lost 5 bases; unmatched junction nucleotides: 10. Germline V gene lookup returns CDR1 KGHSH and CDR2 LQKENI. CDR3 length: 19 amino acids. DNA of the CDR3: TGTGCCAGCTCACCACGGACTAGCGGGGGCCCTACTGGTACCGGGGAGCTGTTTTTT. This encodes CASSPRTSGGPTGTGELFF.

This chain uses TRBV5-6 with TRBJ1-1, with D possibly TRBD1 on 6 matching bases. From germline, CDR1 is SGHDT and CDR2 YYEEEE. The CDR3 sequence is 14 residues long. V gave up 2 bases and J gave up 6 bases, with 14 bases separating them. Here the CDR3 reads CASSLLQGSAEAFF. The DNA for the CDR3 is TGTGCCAGCAGCTTATTACAGGGTAGCGCTGAAGCTTTCTTT.

By share, this clonotype counts as large (0.1 to 1%). The rearrangement links TRBV20-1 to TRBJ1-1; 11 nucleotides match TRBD1. The junction had 9 bases not matched to a gene; V was cut back by 5 bases and J by 1 base. The CDR3 has 16 residues. Germline assignment: CDR1 DFQATT and CDR2 SNEGSKA (reference sequence). The CDR3, as DNA: TGCAGTGCTCCACCGGGACAGGGGGGGGGGAACACTGAAGCTTTCTTT. Translating it yields CSAPPGQGGGNTEAFF.

The genes are TRBV19 and TRBJ2-2; 12 nucleotides agree with TRBD2. The CDR3 spans 18 residues. After removal of 7 bases from V and 2 bases from J, the junction contained 11 bases not matched to a gene. Germline V gene data show CDR1 as LNHDA and CDR2 as SQIVND (reference sequence). CDR3 DNA: TGTGCCAGTACCCCACTAGCGGGGGGACCCATCAACACCGGGGAGCTGTTTTTT. Translation: CASTPLAGGPINTGELFF.

This clonotype showed up just a few times. This sequence joins TRBV10-3 and TRBJ1-1; a possible D gene is TRBD1 (6 bases). Germline-derived CDR1 and CDR2 are ENHRY and SYGVKD. The germline V and J ends were trimmed by 6 bases and 10 bases, with 15 bases remaining between them. CDR3 size: 12 residues. CDR3 DNA: TGTGCCATCAGCGACAGACAGGAAACAGCTTTCTTT. Amino acids: CAISDRQETAFF.

The rearrangement joins TRBV5-4 to TRBJ2-1, with TRBD1 matching 8 bases. The CDR3 has 13 residues. CDR1 and CDR2 from the germline V gene are SGHNT and YYREEE (reference sequence). The junction had 4 bases not matched to a gene; V was cut back by 4 bases and J by 7 bases. In DNA form, the CDR3 reads TGTGCCAGCAGCACGGACAGGGCGAATGAGCAGTTCTTC. Its protein is CASSTDRANEQFF.

This clonotype has a handful of counts. The chain couples TRBV19 to TRBJ2-5; D is undetermined. CDR1 LNHDA and CDR2 SQIVND come from the germline V gene (reference sequence). V shed 8 bases and J shed 1 base, with 8 bases lying between them. The CDR3 is 12 residues long. CDR3 in amino acids: CASSHLQETQYF. The CDR3, as DNA: TGTGCCAGTTCGCACCTCCAAGAGACCCAGTACTTC.

This rearrangement joins TRBV30 to TRBJ1-1, with 10 bases lining up with TRBD1. The J segment lost 6 bases and the V segment lost 2 bases, leaving 3 bases of the junction unmatched. The CDR3 has 13 residues. Germline V gene lookup returns CDR1 GTSNPN and CDR2 SVGIG (reference sequence). DNA of the CDR3: TGTGCCTGGAGTAGACAGGGGGCGGCTGAAGCTTTCTTT. It specifies CAWSRQGAAEAFF.

This clonotype is labeled as medium-sized. The chain joins TRBV11-2 to TRBJ2-5; D gene ambiguous. The CDR3 extends over 14 amino acids. The ends were cut back, 4 bases at V and 8 bases at J, with 17 bases in the middle. Germline loops: CDR1 SGHAT, CDR2 FQNNGV. CDR3 protein: CASSYAGQLDTQYF. As DNA, the CDR3 is TGTGCCAGCAGCTACGCCGGCCAGCTAGACACCCAGTACTTC.

The V gene is TRBV7-9, the J gene TRBJ1-2; 11 nucleotides align to TRBD1. J was trimmed by 7 bases and V by 2 bases; bases with no gene match: 3. Per the germline V gene, CDR1 is SEHNR and CDR2 is FQNEAQ (reference sequence). The CDR3 is 14 residues long. The CDR3, as DNA: TGTGCCAGCAGCTTACCCGGGACAGGGGGTGGCTACACCTTC. It specifies CASSLPGTGGGYTF.